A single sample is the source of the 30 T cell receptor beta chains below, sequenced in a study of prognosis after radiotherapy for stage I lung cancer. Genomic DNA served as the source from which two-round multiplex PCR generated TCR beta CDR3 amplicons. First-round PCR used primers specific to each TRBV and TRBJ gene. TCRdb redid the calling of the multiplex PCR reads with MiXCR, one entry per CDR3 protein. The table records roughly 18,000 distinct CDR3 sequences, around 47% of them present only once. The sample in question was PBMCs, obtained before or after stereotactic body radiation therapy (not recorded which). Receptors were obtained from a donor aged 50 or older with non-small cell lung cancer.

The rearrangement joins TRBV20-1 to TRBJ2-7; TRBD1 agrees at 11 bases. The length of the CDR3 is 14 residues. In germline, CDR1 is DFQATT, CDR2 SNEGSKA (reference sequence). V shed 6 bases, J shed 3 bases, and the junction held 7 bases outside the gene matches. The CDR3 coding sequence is TGCAGTGCCAGGGAAGGGACAGGGGGCTACGAGCAGTACTTC. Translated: CSAREGTGGYEQYF.

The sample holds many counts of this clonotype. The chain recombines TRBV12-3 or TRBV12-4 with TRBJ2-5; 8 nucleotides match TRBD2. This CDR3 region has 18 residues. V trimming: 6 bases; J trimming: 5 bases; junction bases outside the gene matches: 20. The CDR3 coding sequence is TGTGCCAGCAGCTCGACCACAGCGGCGGGGGGCCTACGGGAGACCCAGTACTTC. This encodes CASSSTTAAGGLRETQYF.

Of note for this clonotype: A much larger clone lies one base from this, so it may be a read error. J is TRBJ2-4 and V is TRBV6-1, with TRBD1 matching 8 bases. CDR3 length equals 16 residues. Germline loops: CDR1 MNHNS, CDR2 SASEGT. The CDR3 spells CASSEVAGGGKNIHYF. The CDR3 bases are TGTGCCAGCAGTGAAGTGGCAGGGGGCGGCAAAAACATTCATTACTTC.

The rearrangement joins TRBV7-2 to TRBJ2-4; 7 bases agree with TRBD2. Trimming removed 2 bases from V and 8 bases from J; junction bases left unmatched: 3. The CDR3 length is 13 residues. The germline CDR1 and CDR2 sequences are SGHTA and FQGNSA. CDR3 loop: CASSLWGRDIQYF. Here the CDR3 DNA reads TGTGCCAGCAGCTTATGGGGGAGGGACATTCAGTACTTC.

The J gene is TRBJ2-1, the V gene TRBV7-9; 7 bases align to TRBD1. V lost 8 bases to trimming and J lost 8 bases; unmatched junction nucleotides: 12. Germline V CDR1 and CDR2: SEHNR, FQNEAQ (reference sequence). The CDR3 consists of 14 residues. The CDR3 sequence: CASQGVASLDEQFF. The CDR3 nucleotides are TGTGCCAGCCAGGGGGTAGCCAGCTTGGATGAGCAGTTCTTC. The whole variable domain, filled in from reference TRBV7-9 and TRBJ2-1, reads DTGVSQNPRHKITKRGQNVTFRCDPISEHNRLYWYRQTLGQGPEFLTYFQNEAQLEKSRLLSDRFSAERPKGSFSTLEIQRTEQGDSAMYLCASQGVASLDEQFFGPGTRLTVL.

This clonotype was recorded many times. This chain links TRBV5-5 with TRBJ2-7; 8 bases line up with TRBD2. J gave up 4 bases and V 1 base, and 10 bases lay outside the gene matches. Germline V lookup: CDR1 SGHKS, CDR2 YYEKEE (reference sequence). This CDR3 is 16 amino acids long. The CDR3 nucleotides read TGTGCCAGCAGCTTGACCGGCGGGGGGACCAAATACGAGCAGTACTTC. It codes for CASSLTGGGTKYEQYF.

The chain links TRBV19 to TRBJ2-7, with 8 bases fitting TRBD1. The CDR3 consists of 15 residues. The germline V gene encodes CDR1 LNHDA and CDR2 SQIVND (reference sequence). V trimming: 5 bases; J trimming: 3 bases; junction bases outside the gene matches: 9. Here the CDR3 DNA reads TGTGCCAGTAGTGTCGCAGGGGGCGCGGTCTACGAGCAGTACTTC. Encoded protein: CASSVAGGAVYEQYF.

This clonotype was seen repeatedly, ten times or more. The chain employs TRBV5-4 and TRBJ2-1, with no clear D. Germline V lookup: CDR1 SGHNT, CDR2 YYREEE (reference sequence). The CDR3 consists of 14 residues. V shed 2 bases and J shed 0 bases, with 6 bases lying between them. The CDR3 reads CASSFDLSYNEQFF. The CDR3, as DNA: TGTGCCAGCAGCTTCGACCTCTCCTACAATGAGCAGTTCTTC.

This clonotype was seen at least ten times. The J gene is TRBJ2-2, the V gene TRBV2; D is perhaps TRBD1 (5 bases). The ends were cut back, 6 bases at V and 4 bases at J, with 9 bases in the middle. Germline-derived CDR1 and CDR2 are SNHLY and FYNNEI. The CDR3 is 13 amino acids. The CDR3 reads CASRVGRTGELFF. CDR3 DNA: TGTGCCAGCAGAGTGGGGCGCACCGGGGAGCTGTTTTTT. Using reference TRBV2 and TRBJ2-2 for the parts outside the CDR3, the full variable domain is EPEVTQTPSHQVTQMGQEVILRCVPISNHLYFYWYRQILGQKVEFLVSFYNNEISEKSEIFDDQFSVERPDGSNFTLKIRSTKLEDSAMYFCASRVGRTGELFFGEGSRLTVL.

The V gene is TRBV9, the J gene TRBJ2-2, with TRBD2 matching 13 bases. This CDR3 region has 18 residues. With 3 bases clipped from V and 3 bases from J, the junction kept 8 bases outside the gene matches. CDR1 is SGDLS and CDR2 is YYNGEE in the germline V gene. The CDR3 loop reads CASSDSTSGGLDTGELFF. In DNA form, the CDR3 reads TGTGCCAGCAGCGACTCGACTAGCGGGGGGCTCGACACCGGGGAGCTGTTTTTT.

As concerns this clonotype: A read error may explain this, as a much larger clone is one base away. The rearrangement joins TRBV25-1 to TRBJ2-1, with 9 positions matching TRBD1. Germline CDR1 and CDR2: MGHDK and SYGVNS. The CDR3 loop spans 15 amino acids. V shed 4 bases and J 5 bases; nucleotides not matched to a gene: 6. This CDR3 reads CASSAFGTGNNEQFF. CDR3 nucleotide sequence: TGTGCCAGCAGTGCCTTCGGGACAGGGAACAATGAGCAGTTCTTC.

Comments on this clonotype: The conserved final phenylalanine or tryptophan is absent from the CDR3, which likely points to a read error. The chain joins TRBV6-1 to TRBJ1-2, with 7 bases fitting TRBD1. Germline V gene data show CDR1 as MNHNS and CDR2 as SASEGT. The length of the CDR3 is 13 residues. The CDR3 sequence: CSSSPRQGSGYTS. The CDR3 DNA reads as TGTTCCAGCAGTCCCCGACAGGGCTCTGGCTACACCTCC.

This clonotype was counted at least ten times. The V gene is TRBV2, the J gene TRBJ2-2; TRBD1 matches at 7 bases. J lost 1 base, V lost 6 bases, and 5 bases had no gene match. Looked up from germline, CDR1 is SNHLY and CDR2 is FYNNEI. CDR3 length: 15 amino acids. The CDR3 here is CASRDRTENTGELFF. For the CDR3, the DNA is TGTGCCAGCAGGGACAGGACAGAGAACACCGGGGAGCTGTTTTTT.

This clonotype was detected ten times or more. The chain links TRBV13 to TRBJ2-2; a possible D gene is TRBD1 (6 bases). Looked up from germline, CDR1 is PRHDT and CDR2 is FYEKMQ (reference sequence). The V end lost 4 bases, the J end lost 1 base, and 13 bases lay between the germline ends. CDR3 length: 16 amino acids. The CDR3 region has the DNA TGTGCCAGCAGCTCAAGTCCGGGACAGAACACCGGGGAGCTGTTTTTT. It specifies CASSSSPGQNTGELFF.

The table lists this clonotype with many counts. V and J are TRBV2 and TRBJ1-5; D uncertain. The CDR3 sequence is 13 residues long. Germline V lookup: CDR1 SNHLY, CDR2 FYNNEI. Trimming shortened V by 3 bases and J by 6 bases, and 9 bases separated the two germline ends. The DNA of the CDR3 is TGTGCCAGCAGTGATACGGCTCGTCAGCCCCAGCATTTT. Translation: CASSDTARQPQHF. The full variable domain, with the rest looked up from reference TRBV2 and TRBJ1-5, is EPEVTQTPSHQVTQMGQEVILRCVPISNHLYFYWYRQILGQKVEFLVSFYNNEISEKSEIFDDQFSVERPDGSNFTLKIRSTKLEDSAMYFCASSDTARQPQHFGDGTRLSIL.

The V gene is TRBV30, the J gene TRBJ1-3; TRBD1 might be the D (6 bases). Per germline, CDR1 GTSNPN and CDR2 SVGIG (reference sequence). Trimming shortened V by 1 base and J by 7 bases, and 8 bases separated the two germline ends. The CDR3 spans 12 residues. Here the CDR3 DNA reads TGTGCCTGGAGTGGGCAGGGGAACACCATATATTTT. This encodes CAWSGQGNTIYF.

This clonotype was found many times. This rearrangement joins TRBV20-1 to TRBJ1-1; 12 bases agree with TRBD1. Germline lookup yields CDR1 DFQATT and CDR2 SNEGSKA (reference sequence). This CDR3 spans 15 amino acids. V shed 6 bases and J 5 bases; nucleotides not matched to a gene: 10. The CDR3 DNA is TGCAGTGCCGGGGACAGGGGGCGAACCGGGACTGAAGCTTTCTTT. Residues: CSAGDRGRTGTEAFF.

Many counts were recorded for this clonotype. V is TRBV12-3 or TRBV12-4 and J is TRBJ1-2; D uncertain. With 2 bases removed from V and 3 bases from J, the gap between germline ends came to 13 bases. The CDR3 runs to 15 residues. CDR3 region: CASSLTNTPDYGYTF. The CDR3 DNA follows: TGTGCCAGCAGTTTAACGAACACCCCTGACTATGGCTACACCTTC.

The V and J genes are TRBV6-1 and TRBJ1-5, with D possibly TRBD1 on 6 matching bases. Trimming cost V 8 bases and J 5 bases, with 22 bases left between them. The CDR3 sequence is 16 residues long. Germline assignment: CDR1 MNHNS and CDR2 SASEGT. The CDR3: CASDGEPGHPYQPQHF. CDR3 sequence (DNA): TGTGCCAGCGACGGAGAACCGGGACACCCCTATCAGCCCCAGCATTTT.

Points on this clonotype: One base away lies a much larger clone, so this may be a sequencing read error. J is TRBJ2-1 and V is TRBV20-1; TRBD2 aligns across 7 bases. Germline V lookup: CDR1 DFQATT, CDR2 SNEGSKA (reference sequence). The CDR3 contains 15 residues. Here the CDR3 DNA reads TGCATCCCTTCCGGAGGGGAGGGCCTATACAGTGAGCAGTTCTTC. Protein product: CIPSGGEGLYSEQFF.

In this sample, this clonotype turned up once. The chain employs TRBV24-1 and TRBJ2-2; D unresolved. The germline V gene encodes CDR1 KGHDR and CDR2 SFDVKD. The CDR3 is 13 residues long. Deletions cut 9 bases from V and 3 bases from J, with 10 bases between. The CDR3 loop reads CATLDTYTGELFF. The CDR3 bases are TGTGCCACCCTTGACACCTACACCGGGGAGCTGTTTTTT.

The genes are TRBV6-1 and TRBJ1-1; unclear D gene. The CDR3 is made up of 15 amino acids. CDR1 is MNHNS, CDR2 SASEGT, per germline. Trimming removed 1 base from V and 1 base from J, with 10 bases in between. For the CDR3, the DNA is TGTGCCAGCAGTGAAGTCCCAGCCACGAACACTGAAGCTTTCTTT. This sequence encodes CASSEVPATNTEAFF.

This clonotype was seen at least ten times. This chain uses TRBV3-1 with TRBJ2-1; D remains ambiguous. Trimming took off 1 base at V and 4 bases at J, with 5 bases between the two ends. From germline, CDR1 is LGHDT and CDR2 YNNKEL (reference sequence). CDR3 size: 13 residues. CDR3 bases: TGTGCCAGCAGCCAAGCGGCTTACAATGAGCAGTTCTTC. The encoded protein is CASSQAAYNEQFF.

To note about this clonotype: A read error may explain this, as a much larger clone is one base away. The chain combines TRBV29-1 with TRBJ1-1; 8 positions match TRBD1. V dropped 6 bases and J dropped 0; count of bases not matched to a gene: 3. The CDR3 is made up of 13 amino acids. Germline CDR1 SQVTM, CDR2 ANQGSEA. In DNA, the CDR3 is TGCAGCGTCAAGGGACAGGTGAACACTGAAGCTTTCTTT. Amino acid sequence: CSVKGQVNTEAFF.

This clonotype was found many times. CDR3 region: CSAPRVGGGGNEQFF. The CDR3 DNA reads TGCAGTGCTCCTCGGGTTGGCGGGGGCGGCAATGAGCAGTTCTTC. The chain has TRBV20-1 and TRBJ2-1; TRBD2 is a possible D gene (7 bases). The CDR3 is made up of 15 amino acids. Germline CDR1 DFQATT, CDR2 SNEGSKA (reference sequence). Trimming pared 5 bases from V and 6 bases from J, leaving 20 bases between.

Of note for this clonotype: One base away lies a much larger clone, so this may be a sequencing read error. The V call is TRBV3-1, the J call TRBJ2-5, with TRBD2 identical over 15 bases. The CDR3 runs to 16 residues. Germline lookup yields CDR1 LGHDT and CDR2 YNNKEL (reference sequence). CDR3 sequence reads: CVSSLRTSGGAETQYF. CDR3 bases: TGTGTCAGCAGCCTCAGGACTAGCGGGGGGGCGGAGACCCAGTACTTC.

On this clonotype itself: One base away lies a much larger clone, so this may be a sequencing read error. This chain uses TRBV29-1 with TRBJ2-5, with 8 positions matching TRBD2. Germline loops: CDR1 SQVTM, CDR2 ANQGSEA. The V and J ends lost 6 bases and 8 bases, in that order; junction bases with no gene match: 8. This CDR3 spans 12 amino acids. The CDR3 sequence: CSVFGGGDTQYF. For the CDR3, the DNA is TGCAGCGTGTTCGGGGGGGGTGATACCCAGTACTTC.

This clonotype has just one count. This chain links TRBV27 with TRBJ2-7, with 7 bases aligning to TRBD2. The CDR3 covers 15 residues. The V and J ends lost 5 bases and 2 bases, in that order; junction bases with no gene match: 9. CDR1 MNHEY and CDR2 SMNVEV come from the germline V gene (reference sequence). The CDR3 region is CASSPYRGDTYEQYF. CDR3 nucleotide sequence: TGTGCCAGCAGTCCCTACCGGGGGGATACCTACGAGCAGTACTTC.

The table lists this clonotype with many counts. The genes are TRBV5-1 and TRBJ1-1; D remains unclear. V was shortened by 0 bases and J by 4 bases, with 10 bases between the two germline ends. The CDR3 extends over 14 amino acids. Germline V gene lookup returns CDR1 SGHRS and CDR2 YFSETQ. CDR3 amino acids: CASSLEPGITEAFF. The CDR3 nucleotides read TGCGCCAGCAGCTTGGAACCAGGTATCACTGAAGCTTTCTTT.

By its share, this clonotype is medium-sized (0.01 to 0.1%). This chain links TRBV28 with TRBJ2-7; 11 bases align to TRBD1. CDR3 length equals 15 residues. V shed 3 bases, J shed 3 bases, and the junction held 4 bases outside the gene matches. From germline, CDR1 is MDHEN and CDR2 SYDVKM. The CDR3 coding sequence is TGTGCCAGCAGTTTGTCGGGACAGGGGGTCTACGAGCAGTACTTC. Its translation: CASSLSGQGVYEQYF.